These 19 T cell receptor beta chains originate from one sample sequenced in a study of shared T cell receptors in the human thymus. Sequencing used immunoSEQ multiplex PCR; TCRdb keeps in-frame clones, though not all of them. The top ten hold roughly 0.0086% of the sample, which has over 650,000 clones, about 87% seen once. The sample was also reused in another study, on human thymus T cells.

Input material: thymocytes. The receptors shown here come from a boy younger than two with a congenital heart defect.

The chain joins TRBV9 to TRBJ2-6; 7 bases agree with TRBD1. CDR3 length equals 18 residues. Losses at the gene ends were 4 bases for V and 0 bases for J; bases not matched to a gene: 10. Germline lookup yields CDR1 SGDLS and CDR2 YYNGEE. CDR3 loop: CASSLRDSGASGANVLTF. The CDR3, as DNA: TGTGCCAGCAGCCTAAGGGACAGCGGAGCCTCTGGGGCCAACGTCCTGACTTTC.

This clone came up once. The genes are TRBV19 and TRBJ1-1; no definite D call. The CDR3 has 17 amino acids. In germline, CDR1 is LNHDA, CDR2 SQIVND (reference sequence). Between the trimmed V and J ends, which lost 1 base and 0 bases, there was a span of 15 bases. The chain's CDR3 is CASSIVTKDFLNTEAFF. The DNA of the CDR3 is TGTGCCAGTAGTATAGTAACCAAGGACTTTCTGAACACTGAAGCTTTCTTT.

This sequence joins TRBV19 and TRBJ1-1; 10 bases are shared with TRBD1. The trim removed 2 bases at V and 4 bases at J, leaving 7 bases unmatched. The V gene's germline CDR1 is LNHDA and CDR2 SQIVND (reference sequence). The CDR3 loop spans 16 amino acids. The CDR3 protein is CASSIRRDRGRTEAFF. CDR3 DNA sequence: TGTGCCAGTAGTATAAGACGAGACAGGGGGCGCACTGAAGCTTTCTTT.

The chain joins TRBV28 to TRBJ1-5; tentative D call: TRBD1 (6 bases). V was pared by 10 bases and J by 4 bases, with 11 bases between. Germline CDR1 reads MDHEN; CDR2 reads SYDVKM. The CDR3 has 12 amino acids. The CDR3 region has the DNA TGTGCCACCTCCCAGGGGAATCAGCCCCAGCATTTT. Translated, it gives CATSQGNQPQHF.

The V call is TRBV6-5, the J call TRBJ2-7; 7 bases align to TRBD2. V gave up 0 bases and J gave up 5 bases; unmatched junction bases: 7. From germline, CDR1 is MNHEY and CDR2 SVGAGI. The CDR3 is 15 amino acids. CDR3 loop: CASSYSGGSGHEQYF. Written as DNA, the CDR3 is TGTGCCAGCAGTTACTCTGGCGGGAGCGGCCACGAGCAGTACTTC.

The chain combines TRBV2 with TRBJ1-5; 10 bases are a match to TRBD1. V lost 6 bases to trimming and J lost 4 bases; unmatched junction nucleotides: 6. CDR3 length: 15 residues. The germline gives CDR1 SNHLY, CDR2 FYNNEI. CDR3 amino acids: CASRGQGTENQPQHF. Written as DNA, the CDR3 is TGTGCCAGCAGGGGACAGGGGACTGAGAATCAGCCCCAGCATTTT. The full variable domain, its missing parts supplied by reference TRBV2 and TRBJ1-5, is EPEVTQTPSHQVTQMGQEVILRCVPISNHLYFYWYRQILGQKVEFLVSFYNNEISEKSEIFDDQFSVERPDGSNFTLKIRSTKLEDSAMYFCASRGQGTENQPQHFGDGTRLSIL.

The chain joins TRBV29-1 to TRBJ1-4; TRBD1 might be the D (5 bases). Germline V lookup: CDR1 SQVTM, CDR2 ANQGSEA. CDR3 size: 15 residues. Trimming stripped 3 bases from V and 2 bases from J, with 13 bases between. The CDR3 DNA follows: TGCAGCGTTGACGCGGGGGTGCTGACTAATGAAAAACTGTTTTTT. This gives the protein CSVDAGVLTNEKLFF.

The genes are TRBV9 and TRBJ1-6; a weak D match, TRBD1 (5 bases). V lost 0 bases and J 12 bases, leaving 10 bases between the germline ends. The germline CDR1 and CDR2 sequences are SGDLS and YYNGEE. The CDR3 spans 13 residues. CDR3: CASSVEGRGPLHF. The DNA for the CDR3 is TGTGCCAGCAGCGTAGAGGGAAGGGGACCCCTCCACTTT.

Regarding this clone: The CDR3 does not close with the conserved phenylalanine or tryptophan, likely indicating a read error. The rearrangement uses TRBV30 and TRBJ1-4; D is unclear. Trimming stripped 2 bases from V and 3 bases from J, with 7 bases between. CDR1 is GTSNPN, CDR2 SVGIG, per germline (reference sequence). The CDR3 runs 13 residues. The CDR3 nucleotides read TGTGCCTGGAGTCCTGGGCCTAATGAAAAACTGTTTTGT. It specifies CAWSPGPNEKLFC.

The gene calls are TRBV27 and TRBJ2-1; D not certain. Germline V gene data show CDR1 as MNHEY and CDR2 as SMNVEV (reference sequence). CDR3 size: 15 residues. V lost 5 bases and J lost 9, with 20 bases in between. This CDR3 is CASSPPGACLGEQFF. In DNA, the CDR3 is TGTGCCAGCAGTCCCCCCGGAGCATGCCTGGGTGAGCAGTTCTTC.

The rearrangement links TRBV10-3 to TRBJ2-2, with a tentative D call TRBD1 (6 bases). This CDR3 contains 17 residues. V lost 10 bases and J 0 bases, leaving 21 bases between the germline ends. Germline CDR1 ENHRY, CDR2 SYGVKD. The CDR3 DNA follows: TGTGCCACCTCGGGGCGAAACCGGGACACGAACACCGGGGAGCTGTTTTTT. As protein: CATSGRNRDTNTGELFF.

The rearrangement uses TRBV4-1 and TRBJ1-2; D is possibly TRBD1 (5 bases). The germline CDR1 and CDR2 sequences are MGHRA and YSYEKL. The CDR3 length is 18 residues. Trimming removed 0 bases at V and 4 bases at J, with 21 bases between. CDR3 region: CASSQDSRPNRLFYGYTF. CDR3 DNA sequence: TGCGCCAGCAGCCAAGACTCCCGCCCGAACAGGCTGTTCTATGGCTACACCTTC.

V is TRBV6-5 and J is TRBJ1-2, with D tentatively TRBD1 (6 bases). The CDR3 has 15 amino acids. CDR1 is MNHEY and CDR2 is SVGAGI in the germline V gene. The germline V and J ends were trimmed by 6 bases and 6 bases, with 20 bases remaining between them. The CDR3 spells CASSPLNRVLDGYTF. The CDR3 bases are TGTGCCAGCAGCCCCCTCAACAGGGTATTGGATGGCTACACCTTC.

The rearrangement links TRBV15 to TRBJ1-5; D remains unclear. Germline values: CDR1 LNHNV, CDR2 YYDKDF (reference sequence). CDR3 size: 16 residues. V was shortened by 0 bases and J by 5 bases, with 14 bases between the two germline ends. The CDR3 region has the DNA TGTGCCACCAGCAGAGATCGGGGTTGTATTGATCAGCCCCAGCATTTT. Translating it yields CATSRDRGCIDQPQHF.

The chain has TRBV4-3 and TRBJ1-4; 8 nucleotides match TRBD1. CDR1 is LGHNA, CDR2 YSLEER, per germline. V trimming: 0 bases; J trimming: 0 bases; junction bases outside the gene matches: 3. The CDR3 runs 17 residues. Written as DNA, the CDR3 is TGCGCCAGCAGCCAAGATTCCAGGGGGCCAACTAATGAAAAACTGTTTTTT. Translation gives CASSQDSRGPTNEKLFF.

This clone was found a few times. The rearrangement uses TRBV27 and TRBJ1-2; 7 nucleotides agree with TRBD1. Germline lookup yields CDR1 MNHEY and CDR2 SMNVEV (reference sequence). The CDR3 length is 15 residues. V lost 1 base, J lost 2 bases, and 4 bases stayed unmatched. The CDR3 here is CASSLYRGPNYGYTF. The CDR3 DNA follows: TGTGCCAGCAGTTTATACAGGGGACCCAACTATGGCTACACCTTC.

In this sample, this clone turned up once. This chain connects TRBV7-2 to TRBJ2-5; 7 bases are a match to TRBD1. This CDR3 region has 15 residues. Germline loops: CDR1 SGHTA, CDR2 FQGNSA. V trimming: 5 bases; J trimming: 5 bases; junction bases outside the gene matches: 11. The CDR3 DNA reads as TGTGCCAGCAGCGTGGACAGGCTGCCCCCCGAGACCCAGTACTTC. As protein: CASSVDRLPPETQYF.

The rearrangement uses TRBV27 and TRBJ2-3; TRBD2 matches at 9 bases. The trim removed 2 bases at V and 6 bases at J, leaving 6 bases unmatched. CDR1 is MNHEY and CDR2 is SMNVEV in the germline V gene (reference sequence). The CDR3 length is 15 residues. CDR3 nucleotides: TGTGCCAGCAGTTTAACGCGGGGGGGCTGGGATACGCAGTATTTT. Translating gives CASSLTRGGWDTQYF.

The chain is built from TRBV28 and TRBJ1-6; D is possibly TRBD1 (6 bases). V lost 3 bases and J 0 bases, leaving 9 bases between the germline ends. The germline V gene encodes CDR1 MDHEN and CDR2 SYDVKM. This CDR3 is 16 amino acids long. The CDR3 region has the DNA TGTGCCAGCAGTTTGGAACAGGGCTCCTATAATTCACCCCTCCACTTT. Encoded protein: CASSLEQGSYNSPLHF.